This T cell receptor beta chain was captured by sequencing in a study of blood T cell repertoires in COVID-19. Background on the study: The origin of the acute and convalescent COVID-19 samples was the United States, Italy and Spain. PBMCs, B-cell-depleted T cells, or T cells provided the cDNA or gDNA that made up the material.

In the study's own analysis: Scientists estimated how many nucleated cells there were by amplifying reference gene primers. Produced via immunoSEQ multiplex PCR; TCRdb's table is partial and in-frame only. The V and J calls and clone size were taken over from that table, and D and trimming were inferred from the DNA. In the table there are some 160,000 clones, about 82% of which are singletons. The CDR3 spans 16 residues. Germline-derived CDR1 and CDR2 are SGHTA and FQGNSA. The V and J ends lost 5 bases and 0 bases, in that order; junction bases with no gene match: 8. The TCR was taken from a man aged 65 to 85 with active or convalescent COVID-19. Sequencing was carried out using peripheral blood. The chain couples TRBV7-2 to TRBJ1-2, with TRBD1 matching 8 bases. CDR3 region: CASSLDRAITNYGYTF. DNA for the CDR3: TGTGCCAGCAGCCTGGACAGGGCGATAACTAACTATGGCTACACCTTC.